A single sample is the source of the 30 T cell receptor beta chains below, sequenced in a study of beta chain features in type 1 diabetes. Regarding the study as a whole: Moderate but significant shortening of TCRB CDR3s was recorded in all four CD4+ subsets from Type 1 diabetes patients.

Expressed TCRB transcripts were sequenced, since all the RNA that had been isolated was reverse transcribed. Profiled with immunoSEQ multiplex PCR; TCRdb holds only in-frame clones, not every one. The table lists approximately 140,000 clones, approximately 9% of them singletons, with 0.7% to 0.85% in the top ten. Antigen specificity for these receptors is unknown. The sequenced sample consisted of central memory CD4+ T cells from blood. The receptors were gathered from a man aged 25 to 40 with type 1 diabetes.

This clone has a handful of counts. The rearrangement joins TRBV28 to TRBJ2-1; D is possibly TRBD2 (7 bases). V was trimmed by 4 bases and J by 9 bases, leaving 19 bases between them. The germline V gene encodes CDR1 MDHEN and CDR2 SYDVKM. CDR3 size: 15 residues. Here the CDR3 DNA reads TGTGCCAGCAGTTGGGGCGGGGGCGGCGGGGGTGAGCAGTTCTTC. Translating it yields CASSWGGGGGGEQFF.

This clone came up a few times. Other DNA sequences in this sample translate to the same CDR3. J is TRBJ2-5 and V is TRBV5-1, with 8 bases aligning to TRBD2. Trimming took 1 base from V and 2 from J; bases not matched to a gene: 1. Germline CDR1 SGHRS, CDR2 YFSETQ. The CDR3 extends over 14 amino acids. Written as DNA, the CDR3 is TGCGCCAGCAGCTTGTTAGCGGGGCAAGAGACCCAGTACTTC. Translating gives CASSLLAGQETQYF. The full variable domain, in which reference TRBV5-1 and TRBJ2-5 provide the parts outside the CDR3, is KAGVTQTPRYLIKTRGQQVTLSCSPISGHRSVSWYQQTPGQGLQFLFEYFSETQRNKGNFPGRFSGRQFSNSRSEMNVSTLELGDSALYLCASSLLAGQETQYFGPGTRLLVL.

This clone was counted a few times. The chain couples TRBV29-1 to TRBJ1-3; 7 nucleotides agree with TRBD1. The V gene end was trimmed by 6 bases and the J gene end by 4 bases; junction bases not matched to a gene: 9. The CDR3 sequence is 14 residues long. Germline assignment: CDR1 SQVTM and CDR2 ANQGSEA. CDR3 sequence (DNA): TGCAGCGTAGCGGTACAGGGGAAGGGAAACACCATATATTTT. It specifies CSVAVQGKGNTIYF.

This chain connects TRBV9 to TRBJ2-3; possibly TRBD2 for D (5 bases). V gave up 6 bases and J gave up 1 base, with 9 bases separating them. The CDR3 loop spans 13 amino acids. Per the germline V gene, CDR1 is SGDLS and CDR2 is YYNGEE. DNA of the CDR3: TGTGCCAGCACCCGGGGAGGCACAGATACGCAGTATTTT. Its translation: CASTRGGTDTQYF.

The rearrangement links TRBV28 to TRBJ1-5; tentative D call: TRBD1 (5 bases). CDR3 size: 19 residues. Germline CDR1 is MDHEN and CDR2 is SYDVKM. V dropped 8 bases and J dropped 1 base, with 27 bases sitting between them. CDR3 DNA: TGTGCCAGCCGAGGCGGCCCAGGGTGGGGGGAAGGCAGCAATCAGCCCCAGCATTTT. Translating gives CASRGGPGWGEGSNQPQHF.

This clone was counted ten times or more. The chain carries TRBV15 and TRBJ2-5; 10 positions agree with TRBD1. In germline, CDR1 is LNHNV, CDR2 YYDKDF (reference sequence). The CDR3 extends over 17 amino acids. The V and J ends lost 4 bases and 2 bases, in that order; junction bases with no gene match: 10. CDR3 coding DNA: TGTGCCACCAGCACCTGGCGCGGGACAGGGGTGCAAGAGACCCAGTACTTC. Its protein product is CATSTWRGTGVQETQYF.

The rearrangement joins TRBV5-1 to TRBJ2-7, with 7 bases identical to TRBD1. V dropped 1 base and J dropped 5; count of bases not matched to a gene: 9. CDR1 is SGHRS and CDR2 is YFSETQ in the germline V gene. The CDR3 is 15 residues long. The CDR3 region is CASSLMSGGRDEQYF. Here the CDR3 DNA reads TGCGCCAGCAGCTTGATGTCAGGGGGTCGGGACGAGCAGTACTTC.

Only a few counts were recorded for this clone. V usage is TRBV2 and J usage is TRBJ2-5, with 10 bases matching TRBD2. The CDR3 length is 15 residues. After removal of 4 bases from V and 4 bases from J, the junction contained 6 bases not matched to a gene. The germline V gene has CDR1 SNHLY and CDR2 FYNNEI. CDR3 amino acids: CASSGSSGGRETQYF. The CDR3 nucleotides are TGTGCCAGCAGTGGGAGTAGCGGGGGGCGAGAGACCCAGTACTTC.

There are a few counts of this clone. Other DNA sequences from this sample encode an identical CDR3 as well. V gene TRBV18 combines with J gene TRBJ1-3; 10 bases map to TRBD1. J gave up 8 bases and V 1 base, and 2 bases lay outside the gene matches. This CDR3 spans 14 amino acids. Germline V gene sequence: CDR1 KGHSH, CDR2 LQKENI. The DNA of the CDR3 is TGTGCCAGCTCACCACGGGACAGGGGAGACACCATATATTTT. It specifies CASSPRDRGDTIYF.

The sample holds a few counts of this clone. The chain joins TRBV11-2 to TRBJ1-6, with a weak D call TRBD1 (5 bases). Germline assignment: CDR1 SGHAT and CDR2 FQNNGV. The CDR3 totals 11 residues. Between the trimmed V and J ends, which lost 11 bases and 7 bases, there was a span of 9 bases. CDR3 sequence reads: CAAGGNSPLHF. In DNA form, the CDR3 reads TGTGCCGCCGGGGGGAATTCACCCCTCCACTTT.

The rearrangement joins TRBV9 to TRBJ1-3, with D uncertain. From germline, CDR1 is SGDLS and CDR2 YYNGEE. V lost 9 bases to trimming and J lost 11 bases, with 15 bases between them. This CDR3 spans 11 amino acids. The CDR3 sequence: CAMHTRGPIYF. The CDR3 nucleotides read TGTGCCATGCACACTCGAGGCCCCATATATTTT. Supplemented by reference TRBV9 and TRBJ1-3, the full variable domain reads DSGVTQTPKHLITATGQRVTLRCSPRSGDLSVYWYQQSLDQGLQFLIQYYNGEERAKGNILERFSAQQFPDLHSELNLSSLELGDSALYFCAMHTRGPIYFGEGSWLTVV.

This clone came up a few times. The chain employs TRBV19 and TRBJ1-1, with 8 bases identical to TRBD1. This CDR3 is 12 amino acids long. V shed 8 bases and J 3 bases; nucleotides not matched to a gene: 2. Germline CDR1 LNHDA, CDR2 SQIVND (reference sequence). DNA for the CDR3: TGTGCCAGTGGGACAGGTTACACTGAAGCTTTCTTT. It encodes CASGTGYTEAFF.

This clone was seen more than once but under ten times. V is TRBV7-2 and J is TRBJ2-1, with D possibly matching TRBD2 (5 bases). Germline CDR1 SGHTA, CDR2 FQGNSA. The germline V and J ends were trimmed by 6 bases and 7 bases, with 10 bases remaining between them. This CDR3 comprises 12 residues. CDR3 sequence reads: CASSRQRNEQFF. CDR3 nucleotide sequence: TGTGCCAGCAGTCGTCAGCGGAATGAGCAGTTCTTC.

The V and J genes are TRBV6-1 and TRBJ1-4; possibly TRBD1 for D (6 bases). The ends were cut back, 5 bases at V and 7 bases at J, with 14 bases in the middle. Germline V CDR1 and CDR2: MNHNS, SASEGT. The CDR3 has 14 amino acids. The CDR3 region has the DNA TGTGCCAGCAGTTGGTCAGGGGCCGGTGAAAAACTGTTTTTT. It encodes CASSWSGAGEKLFF.

The chain employs TRBV7-2 and TRBJ2-5; 9 bases align to TRBD1. The CDR3 runs to 14 residues. Germline loops: CDR1 SGHTA, CDR2 FQGNSA. J was trimmed by 7 bases and V by 5 bases; bases with no gene match: 8. The CDR3 coding sequence is TGTGCCAGCAGCCCGGGACAGGGATCGGGGACCCAGTACTTC. The encoded protein is CASSPGQGSGTQYF.

The genes are TRBV7-6 and TRBJ1-6, with 7 bases matching TRBD1. CDR1 and CDR2 (germline): SGHVS, FNYEAQ. V gave up 5 bases and J gave up 1 base; unmatched junction bases: 8. The CDR3 sequence is 17 residues long. The CDR3 bases are TGTGCCAGCAGCAGAGGAGGGGGCAGGTCCTATAATTCACCCCTCCACTTT. It translates to CASSRGGGRSYNSPLHF.

A few counts support this clone. V gene TRBV18 combines with J gene TRBJ1-6; D might be TRBD1 (5 bases). Trimming took 2 bases from V and 3 from J, leaving 11 bases between them. This CDR3 region has 16 residues. Germline assignment: CDR1 KGHSH and CDR2 LQKENI. The CDR3 DNA follows: TGTGCCAGCTCACCAACCGGGACTGACTATAATTCACCCCTCCACTTT. Residues: CASSPTGTDYNSPLHF.

On this clone: This sample includes further DNA sequences coding for the same CDR3. The chain carries TRBV6-5 and TRBJ2-3, with TRBD1 matching over 10 bases. V dropped 6 bases and J dropped 6; count of bases not matched to a gene: 3. CDR1 MNHEY and CDR2 SVGAGI come from the germline V gene. This CDR3 comprises 13 residues. The DNA for the CDR3 is TGTGCCAGCAGGACAGGGGGCGCGGATACGCAGTATTTT. Amino acid sequence: CASRTGGADTQYF.

J is TRBJ2-1 and V is TRBV27, with 9 bases lining up with TRBD2. This CDR3 has 13 residues. Germline V CDR1 and CDR2: MNHEY, SMNVEV (reference sequence). J lost 15 bases, V lost 2 bases, and 8 bases had no gene match. As DNA, the CDR3 is TGTGCCAGCAGTTTAGGGCCCGGACTAGCGACGTTCTTC. Encoded protein: CASSLGPGLATFF.

This clone was recorded a few times. CDR3 DNA sequence: TGTGCCAGCAGTGACCAGTTTCCCTCCTACGAGCAGTACTTC. This encodes CASSDQFPSYEQYF. The chain links TRBV6-1 to TRBJ2-7; no firm D call. This CDR3 has 14 residues. Germline V lookup: CDR1 MNHNS, CDR2 SASEGT. Trimming took off 3 bases at V and 0 bases at J, with 9 bases between the two ends.

The chain couples TRBV29-1 to TRBJ1-1; TRBD1 might be the D (6 bases). Germline V gene sequence: CDR1 SQVTM, CDR2 ANQGSEA. V shed 6 bases and J shed 4 bases, with 15 bases lying between them. The CDR3 contains 13 residues. CDR3 in DNA: TGCAGCGTCGGAGGGGGGGCGAGCACTGAAGCTTTCTTT. This gives the protein CSVGGGASTEAFF.

This clone came up many times. This rearrangement joins TRBV30 to TRBJ1-4, with D possibly matching TRBD1 (5 bases). Between the trimmed V and J ends, which lost 4 bases and 0 bases, there was a span of 15 bases. This CDR3 has 16 residues. CDR1 and CDR2 (germline): GTSNPN, SVGIG (reference sequence). This CDR3 is CAWNGGRETTNEKLFF. CDR3 nucleotide sequence: TGTGCCTGGAATGGGGGACGGGAGACAACTAATGAAAAACTGTTTTTT.

The CDR3 DNA reads as TGTGCCAGCACAAAGGGACAGGTAGGAGAGACCCAGTACTTC. Protein product: CASTKGQVGETQYF. V and J are TRBV28 and TRBJ2-5, with 8 bases fitting TRBD1. After removal of 7 bases from V and 4 bases from J, the junction contained 8 bases not matched to a gene. The CDR3 runs 14 residues. Per germline, CDR1 MDHEN and CDR2 SYDVKM. Variable domain in full (rest from reference TRBV28 and TRBJ2-5): DVKVTQSSRYLVKRTGEKVFLECVQDMDHENMFWYRQDPGLGLRLIYFSYDVKMKEKGDIPEGYSVSREKKERFSLILESASTNQTSMYLCASTKGQVGETQYFGPGTRLLVL.

This clone showed up just a few times. J is TRBJ2-7 and V is TRBV28; 9 nucleotides align to TRBD1. The CDR3 runs 12 residues. Germline-derived CDR1 and CDR2 are MDHEN and SYDVKM. Trimming removed 8 bases from V and 5 bases from J; junction bases left unmatched: 4. The CDR3 DNA reads as TGTGCCAGCCGGGACAGGGACCACGAGCAGTACTTC. Translating it yields CASRDRDHEQYF.

The rearrangement uses TRBV28 and TRBJ2-5; TRBD1 might be the D (5 bases). This CDR3 contains 13 residues. V lost 4 bases to trimming and J lost 4 bases, with 10 bases between them. CDR1 is MDHEN and CDR2 is SYDVKM in the germline V gene. For the CDR3, the DNA is TGTGCCAGCAGTTCCTCAGGGCGAGAGACCCAGTACTTC. As protein: CASSSSGRETQYF.

The chain links TRBV30 to TRBJ2-7, with 8 bases fitting TRBD2. Germline lookup yields CDR1 GTSNPN and CDR2 SVGIG (reference sequence). The CDR3 is 16 residues long. V was clipped by 8 bases and J by 0 bases; unmatched bases: 15. CDR3 region: CARGPGGARNSYEQYF. CDR3 nucleotide sequence: TGTGCCCGAGGACCCGGGGGGGCGAGGAACTCCTACGAGCAGTACTTC.

This clone has more than one count but fewer than ten. The gene calls are TRBV7-3 and TRBJ2-2; TRBD2 agrees at 11 bases. This CDR3 region has 16 residues. V lost 5 bases, J lost 5 bases, and 7 bases stayed unmatched. Germline values: CDR1 SGHTA, CDR2 FQGTGA. The CDR3 DNA follows: TGTGCCAGCAGCGACCGACTAGCGGGGACAACCGGGGAGCTGTTTTTT. Translated, it gives CASSDRLAGTTGELFF.

This clone was seen only a few times. The V call is TRBV5-1, the J call TRBJ2-7, with D uncertain. The V and J ends lost 0 bases and 2 bases respectively, with 9 bases between them. This CDR3 region has 14 residues. Germline CDR1 and CDR2: SGHRS and YFSETQ. The CDR3 protein is CASSLGFTAYEQYF. CDR3 nucleotide sequence: TGCGCCAGCAGCTTGGGTTTTACAGCCTACGAGCAGTACTTC.

The J gene is TRBJ1-1, the V gene TRBV7-3; D might be TRBD1 (5 bases). Trimming took off 5 bases at V and 6 bases at J, with 16 bases between the two ends. Looked up from germline, CDR1 is SGHTA and CDR2 is FQGTGA. This CDR3 spans 14 amino acids. The CDR3 here is CASSPLGGAPEAFF. The CDR3, as DNA: TGTGCCAGCAGCCCGCTCGGAGGGGCCCCTGAAGCTTTCTTT.

This clone appeared a few times. V gene TRBV30 combines with J gene TRBJ2-5, with D hard to call. CDR3 length: 13 amino acids. Germline V gene sequence: CDR1 GTSNPN, CDR2 SVGIG (reference sequence). Trimming pared 0 bases from V and 1 base from J, leaving 6 bases between. The CDR3 DNA reads TGTGCCTGGAGTGTAAACATCCAAGAGACCCAGTACTTC. This sequence encodes CAWSVNIQETQYF.